This T cell receptor (beta chain) came from a study of shared clonotypes between healthy human individuals. Produced via immunoSEQ multiplex PCR; TCRdb's table is partial and in-frame only. The table has some 2.1 million clones, 85% to 95% seen once. Germline V gene sequence: CDR1 MGHRA, CDR2 YSYEKL. V lost 0 bases, J lost 1 base, and 3 bases stayed unmatched. This CDR3 comprises 17 residues. The receptor comes from a man between 18 and 35 years old in good health. V usage is TRBV4-1 and J usage is TRBJ2-3; TRBD2 matches 11 bases. Sequencing input: naive CD4+ T cells sorted from blood. Subset given: CD45RA+ positively selected. DNA for the CDR3: TGCGCCAGCAGCCAAGAACTAGCGGGGGAAGGCACAGATACGCAGTATTTT. Translation gives CASSQELAGEGTDTQYF.